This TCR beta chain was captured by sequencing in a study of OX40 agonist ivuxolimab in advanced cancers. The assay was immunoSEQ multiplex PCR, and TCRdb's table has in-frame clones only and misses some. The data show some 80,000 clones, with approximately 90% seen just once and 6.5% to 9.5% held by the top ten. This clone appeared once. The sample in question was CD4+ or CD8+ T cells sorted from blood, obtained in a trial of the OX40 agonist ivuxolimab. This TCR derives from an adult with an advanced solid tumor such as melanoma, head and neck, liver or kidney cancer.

CDR3 DNA: TGCGCCAGCAGCCAAGTGCAGGGAGGCTCCTACGAGCAGTACTTC. Protein sequence: CASSQVQGGSYEQYF. This chain links TRBV4-1 with TRBJ2-7; D is perhaps TRBD2 (6 bases). Trimming took off 1 base at V and 0 bases at J, with 10 bases between the two ends. The CDR3 consists of 15 residues. Per germline, CDR1 MGHRA and CDR2 YSYEKL.